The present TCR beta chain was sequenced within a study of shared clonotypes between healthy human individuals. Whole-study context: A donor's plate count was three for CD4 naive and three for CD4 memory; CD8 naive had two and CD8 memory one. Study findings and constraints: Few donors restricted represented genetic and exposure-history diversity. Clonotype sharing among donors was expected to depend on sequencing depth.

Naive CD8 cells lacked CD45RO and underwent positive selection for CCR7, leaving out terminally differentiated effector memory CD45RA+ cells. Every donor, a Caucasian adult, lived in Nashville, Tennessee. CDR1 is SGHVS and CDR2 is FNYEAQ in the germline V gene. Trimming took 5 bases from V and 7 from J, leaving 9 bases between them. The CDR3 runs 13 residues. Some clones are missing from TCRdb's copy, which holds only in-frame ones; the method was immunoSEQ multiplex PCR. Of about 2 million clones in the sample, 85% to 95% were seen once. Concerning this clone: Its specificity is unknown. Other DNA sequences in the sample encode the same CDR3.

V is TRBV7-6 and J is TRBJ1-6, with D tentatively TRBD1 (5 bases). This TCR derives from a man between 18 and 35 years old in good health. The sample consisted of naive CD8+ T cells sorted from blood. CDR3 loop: CASSLGGNSPLHF. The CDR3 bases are TGTGCCAGCAGCCTCGGGGGGAATTCACCCCTCCACTTT.